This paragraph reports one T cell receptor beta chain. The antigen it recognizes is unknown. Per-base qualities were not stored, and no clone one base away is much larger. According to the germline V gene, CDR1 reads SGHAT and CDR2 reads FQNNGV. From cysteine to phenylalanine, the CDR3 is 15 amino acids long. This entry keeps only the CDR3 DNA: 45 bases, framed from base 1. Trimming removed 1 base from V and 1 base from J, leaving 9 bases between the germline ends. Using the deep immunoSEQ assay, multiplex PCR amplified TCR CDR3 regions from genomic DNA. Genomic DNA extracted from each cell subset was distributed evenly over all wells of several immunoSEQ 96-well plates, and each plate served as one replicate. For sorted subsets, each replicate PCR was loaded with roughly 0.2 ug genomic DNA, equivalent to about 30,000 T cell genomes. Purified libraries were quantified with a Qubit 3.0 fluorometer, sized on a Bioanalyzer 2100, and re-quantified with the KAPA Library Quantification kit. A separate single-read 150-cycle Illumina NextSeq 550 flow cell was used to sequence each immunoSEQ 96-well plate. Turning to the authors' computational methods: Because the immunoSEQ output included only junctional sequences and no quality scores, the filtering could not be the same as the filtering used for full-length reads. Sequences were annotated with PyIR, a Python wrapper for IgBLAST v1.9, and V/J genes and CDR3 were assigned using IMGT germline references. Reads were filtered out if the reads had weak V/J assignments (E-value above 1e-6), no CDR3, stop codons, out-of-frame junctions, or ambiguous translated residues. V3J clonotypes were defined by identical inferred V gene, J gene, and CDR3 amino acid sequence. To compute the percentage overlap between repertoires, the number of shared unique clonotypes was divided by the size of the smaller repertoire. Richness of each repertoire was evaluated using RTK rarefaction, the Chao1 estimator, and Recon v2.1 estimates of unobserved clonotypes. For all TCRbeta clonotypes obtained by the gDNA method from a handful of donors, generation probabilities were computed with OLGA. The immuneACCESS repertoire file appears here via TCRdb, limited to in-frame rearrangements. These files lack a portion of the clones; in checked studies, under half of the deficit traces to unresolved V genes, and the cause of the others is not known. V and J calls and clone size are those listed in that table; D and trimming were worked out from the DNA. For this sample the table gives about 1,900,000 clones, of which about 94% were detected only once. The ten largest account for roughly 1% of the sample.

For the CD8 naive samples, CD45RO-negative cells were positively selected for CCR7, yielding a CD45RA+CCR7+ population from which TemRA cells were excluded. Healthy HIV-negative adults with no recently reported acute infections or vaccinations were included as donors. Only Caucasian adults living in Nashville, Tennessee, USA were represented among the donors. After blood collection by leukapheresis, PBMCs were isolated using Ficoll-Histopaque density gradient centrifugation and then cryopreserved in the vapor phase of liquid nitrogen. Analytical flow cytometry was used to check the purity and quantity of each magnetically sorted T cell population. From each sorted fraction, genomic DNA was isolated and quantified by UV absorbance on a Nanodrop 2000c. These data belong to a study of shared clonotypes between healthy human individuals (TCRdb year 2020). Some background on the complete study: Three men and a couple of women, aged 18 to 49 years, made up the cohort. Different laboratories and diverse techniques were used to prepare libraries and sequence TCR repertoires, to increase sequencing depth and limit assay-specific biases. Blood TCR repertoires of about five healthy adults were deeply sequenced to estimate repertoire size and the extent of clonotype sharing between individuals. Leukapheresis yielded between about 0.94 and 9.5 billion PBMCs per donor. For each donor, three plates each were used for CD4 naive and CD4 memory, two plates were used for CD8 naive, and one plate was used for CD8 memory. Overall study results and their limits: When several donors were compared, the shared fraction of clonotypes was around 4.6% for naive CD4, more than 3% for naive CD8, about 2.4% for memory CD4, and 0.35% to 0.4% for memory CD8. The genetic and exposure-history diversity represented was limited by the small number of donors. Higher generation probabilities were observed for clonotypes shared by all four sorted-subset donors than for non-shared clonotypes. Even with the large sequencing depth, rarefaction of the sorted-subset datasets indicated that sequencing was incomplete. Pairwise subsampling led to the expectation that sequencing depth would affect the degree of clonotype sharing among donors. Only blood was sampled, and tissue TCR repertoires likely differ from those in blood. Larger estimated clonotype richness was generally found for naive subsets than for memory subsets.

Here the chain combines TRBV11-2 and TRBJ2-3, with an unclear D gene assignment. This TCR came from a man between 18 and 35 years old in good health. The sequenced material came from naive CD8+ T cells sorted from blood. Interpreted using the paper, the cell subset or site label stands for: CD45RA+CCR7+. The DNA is TGTGCCAGCAGCTTAGTTTGGGGTGGCACAGATACGCAGTATTTT. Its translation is CASSLVWGGTDTQYF.